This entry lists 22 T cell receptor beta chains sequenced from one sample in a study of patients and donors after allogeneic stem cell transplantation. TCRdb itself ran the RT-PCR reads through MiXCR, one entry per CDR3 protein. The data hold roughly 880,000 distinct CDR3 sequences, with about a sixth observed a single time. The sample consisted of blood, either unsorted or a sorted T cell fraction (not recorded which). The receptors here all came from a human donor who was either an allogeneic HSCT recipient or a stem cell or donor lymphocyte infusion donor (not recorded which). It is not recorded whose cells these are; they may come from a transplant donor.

The CDR3 DNA follows: TGTGCCAGCAGCTATAGCGGGTTCTCCTACAATGAGCAGTTCTTC. Its translation is CASSYSGFSYNEQFF. The V call is TRBV7-3, the J call TRBJ2-1, with 7 bases lining up with TRBD2. The CDR3 spans 15 residues. Germline trimming cut 4 bases from V and 0 bases from J; bases unmatched to any gene: 3. Germline CDR1 and CDR2: SGHTA and FQGTGA.

The CDR3 DNA reads TGCGCCAGCAGCCAAGATCACCAGGGGGGCAATGAGCAGTTCTTC. Its protein product is CASSQDHQGGNEQFF. This chain joins TRBV4-3 and TRBJ2-1; possible D gene TRBD1, 7 bases. The germline CDR1 and CDR2 sequences are LGHNA and YSLEER. V gave up 0 bases and J gave up 6 bases, with 12 bases separating them. CDR3 length equals 15 residues.

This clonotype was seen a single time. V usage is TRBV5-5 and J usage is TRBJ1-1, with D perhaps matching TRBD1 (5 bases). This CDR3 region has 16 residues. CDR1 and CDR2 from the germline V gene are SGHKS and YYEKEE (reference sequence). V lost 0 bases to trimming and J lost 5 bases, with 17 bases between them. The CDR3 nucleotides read TGTGCCAGCAGCTTGGGTACATCGCAAGGGGAGACTGAAGCTTTCTTT. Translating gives CASSLGTSQGETEAFF.

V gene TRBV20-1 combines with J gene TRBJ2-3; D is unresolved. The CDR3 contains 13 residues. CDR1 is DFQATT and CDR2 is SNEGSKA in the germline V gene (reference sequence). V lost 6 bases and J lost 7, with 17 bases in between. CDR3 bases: TGCAGTGCCCCCGGAAGGATCGGAAATACGCAGTATTTT. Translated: CSAPGRIGNTQYF.

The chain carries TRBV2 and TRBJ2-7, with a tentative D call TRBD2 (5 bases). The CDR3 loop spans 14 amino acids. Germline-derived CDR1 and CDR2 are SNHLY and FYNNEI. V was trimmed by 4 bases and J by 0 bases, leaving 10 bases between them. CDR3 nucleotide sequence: TGTGCCAGCAGTGTACAGCGGACCTCCTACGAGCAGTACTTC. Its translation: CASSVQRTSYEQYF.

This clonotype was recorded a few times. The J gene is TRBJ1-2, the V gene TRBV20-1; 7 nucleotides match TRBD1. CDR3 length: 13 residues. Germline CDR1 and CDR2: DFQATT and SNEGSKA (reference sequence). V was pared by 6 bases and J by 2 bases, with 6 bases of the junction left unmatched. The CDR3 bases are TGCAGTGCCAAATGGGGACAGAACTATGGCTACACCTTC. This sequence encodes CSAKWGQNYGYTF.

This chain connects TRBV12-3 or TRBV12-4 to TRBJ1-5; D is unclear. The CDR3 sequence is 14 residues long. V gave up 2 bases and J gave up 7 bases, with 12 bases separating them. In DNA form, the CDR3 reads TGTGCCAGCAGTTTAAGCGGCATCTGGCAGCCCCAGCATTTT. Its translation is CASSLSGIWQPQHF.

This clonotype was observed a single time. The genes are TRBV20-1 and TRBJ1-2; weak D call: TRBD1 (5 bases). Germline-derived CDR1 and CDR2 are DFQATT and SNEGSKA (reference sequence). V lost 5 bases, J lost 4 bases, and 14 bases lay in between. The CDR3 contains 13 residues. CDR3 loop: CSAGAGLGYGYTF. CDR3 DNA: TGCAGTGCTGGGGCAGGGTTGGGCTATGGCTACACCTTC.

CDR3 loop: CASSAGRGTEAFF. The CDR3 nucleotides read TGTGCCAGCAGCGCGGGACGAGGGACTGAAGCTTTCTTT. The chain has TRBV9 and TRBJ1-1; perhaps TRBD1 as D (5 bases). Trimming took 3 bases from V and 5 from J, leaving 11 bases between them. CDR3 length equals 13 residues. Per germline, CDR1 SGDLS and CDR2 YYNGEE.

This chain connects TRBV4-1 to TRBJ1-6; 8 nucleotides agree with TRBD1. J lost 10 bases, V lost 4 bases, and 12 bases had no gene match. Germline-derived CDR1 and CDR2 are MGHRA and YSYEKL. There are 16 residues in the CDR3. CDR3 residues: CASSLIGQGGESPLHF. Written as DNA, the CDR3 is TGCGCCAGCAGCCTCATAGGACAGGGAGGAGAATCACCCCTCCACTTT.

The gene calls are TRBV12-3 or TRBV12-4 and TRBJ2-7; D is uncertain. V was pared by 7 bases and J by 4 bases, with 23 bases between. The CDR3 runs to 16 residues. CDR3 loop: CASTQLGPNYTYEQYF. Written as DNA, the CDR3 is TGTGCCAGCACCCAACTGGGTCCCAACTACACTTACGAGCAGTACTTC.

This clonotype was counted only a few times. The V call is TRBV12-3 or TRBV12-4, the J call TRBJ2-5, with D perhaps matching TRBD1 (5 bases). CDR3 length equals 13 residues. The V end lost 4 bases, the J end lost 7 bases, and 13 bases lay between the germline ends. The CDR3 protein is CASSSPPTGTQYF. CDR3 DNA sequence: TGTGCCAGCAGTTCTCCCCCTACAGGGACCCAGTACTTC.

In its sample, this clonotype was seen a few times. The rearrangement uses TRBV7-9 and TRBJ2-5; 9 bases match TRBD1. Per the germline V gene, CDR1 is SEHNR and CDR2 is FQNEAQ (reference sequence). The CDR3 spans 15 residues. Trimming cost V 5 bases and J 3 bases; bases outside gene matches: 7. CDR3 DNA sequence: TGTGCCAGCAGCCGCGGGACAGGGCCAAAAGAGACCCAGTACTTC. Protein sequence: CASSRGTGPKETQYF.

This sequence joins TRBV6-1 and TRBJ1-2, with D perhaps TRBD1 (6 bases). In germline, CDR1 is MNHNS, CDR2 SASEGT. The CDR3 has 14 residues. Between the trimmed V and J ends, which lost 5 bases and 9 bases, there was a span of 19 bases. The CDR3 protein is CASSTQGPGRRYTF. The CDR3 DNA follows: TGTGCCAGCAGTACACAGGGTCCCGGACGTCGCTACACCTTC.

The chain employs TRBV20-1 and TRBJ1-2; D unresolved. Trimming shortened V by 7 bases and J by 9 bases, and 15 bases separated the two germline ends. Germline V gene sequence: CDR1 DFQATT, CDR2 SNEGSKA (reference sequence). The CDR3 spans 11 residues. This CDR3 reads CSGGRKGRYTF. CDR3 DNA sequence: TGCAGTGGAGGGAGGAAGGGTCGCTACACCTTC.

CDR3 region: CASSYGKEAYEQYF. DNA of the CDR3: TGTGCCAGCAGTTACGGAAAAGAGGCCTACGAGCAGTACTTC. The chain links TRBV6-2 or TRBV6-3 to TRBJ2-7, with D unresolved. This CDR3 spans 14 amino acids. Germline CDR1 MNHEY, CDR2 SVGEGT. V was clipped by 2 bases and J by 2 bases, with 10 bases between them.

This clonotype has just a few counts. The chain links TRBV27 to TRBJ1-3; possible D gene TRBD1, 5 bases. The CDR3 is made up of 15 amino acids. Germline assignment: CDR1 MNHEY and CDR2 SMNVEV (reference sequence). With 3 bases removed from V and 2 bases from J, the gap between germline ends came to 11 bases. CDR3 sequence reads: CASSFGGNPGNTIYF. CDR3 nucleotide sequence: TGTGCCAGCAGTTTTGGGGGAAATCCTGGAAACACCATATATTTT.

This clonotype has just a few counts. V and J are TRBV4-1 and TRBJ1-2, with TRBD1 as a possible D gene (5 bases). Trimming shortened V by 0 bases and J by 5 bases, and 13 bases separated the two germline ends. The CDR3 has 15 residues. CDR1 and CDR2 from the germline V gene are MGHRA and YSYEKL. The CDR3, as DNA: TGCGCCAGCAGCCAAGAGGGACTAGATTCTTATGGCTACACCTTC. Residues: CASSQEGLDSYGYTF.

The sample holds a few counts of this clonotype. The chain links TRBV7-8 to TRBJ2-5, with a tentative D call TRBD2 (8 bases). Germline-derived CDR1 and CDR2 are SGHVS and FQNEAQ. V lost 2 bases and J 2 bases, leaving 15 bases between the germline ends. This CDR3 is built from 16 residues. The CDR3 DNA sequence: TGTGCCAGCAGCTTAAGGGGGCGGGAGGTACAAGAGACCCAGTACTTC. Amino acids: CASSLRGREVQETQYF. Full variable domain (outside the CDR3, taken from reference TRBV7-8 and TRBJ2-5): GAGVSQSPRYKVAKRGQDVALRCDPISGHVSLFWYQQALGQGPEFLTYFQNEAQLDKSGLPSDRFFAERPEGSVSTLKIQRTQQEDSAVYLCASSLRGREVQETQYFGPGTRLLVL.

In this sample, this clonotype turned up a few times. The CDR3 spells CSASTSGRATGELFF. The DNA of the CDR3 is TGCAGTGCTAGTACTAGCGGGAGAGCCACCGGGGAGCTGTTTTTT. The V call is TRBV20-1, the J call TRBJ2-2; 11 bases are shared with TRBD2. The germline V gene has CDR1 DFQATT and CDR2 SNEGSKA (reference sequence). V trimming: 3 bases; J trimming: 4 bases; junction bases outside the gene matches: 4. The CDR3 is 15 amino acids.

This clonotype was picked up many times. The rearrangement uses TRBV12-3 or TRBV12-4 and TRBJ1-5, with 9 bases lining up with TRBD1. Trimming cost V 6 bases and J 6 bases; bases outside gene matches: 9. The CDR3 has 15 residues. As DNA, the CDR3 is TGTGCCAGCAGCTCTAAGGACAGGGGAGGTCAGCCCCAGCATTTT. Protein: CASSSKDRGGQPQHF.

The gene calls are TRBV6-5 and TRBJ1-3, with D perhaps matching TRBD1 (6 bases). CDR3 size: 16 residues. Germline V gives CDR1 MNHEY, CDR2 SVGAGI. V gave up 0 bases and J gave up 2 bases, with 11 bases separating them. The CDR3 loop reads CASSYSPGAAGNTIYF. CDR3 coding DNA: TGTGCCAGCAGTTACTCCCCGGGGGCTGCTGGAAACACCATATATTTT.